A single count supports the clone carrying this T cell receptor beta chain. V shed 9 bases and J 0 bases; nucleotides not matched to a gene: 8. Germline values: CDR1 ENHRY, CDR2 SYGVKD. CDR3 length: 15 residues. The sample originates from a study of PD-1 blockade in mismatch repair-deficient tumors. Generated by immunoSEQ multiplex PCR, the TCRdb table keeps only in-frame clones and is missing some. The profile covers 30,000 to 35,000 clones, with 65% to 85% appearing a single time and more than 3% taken by the ten largest. The material sequenced was PBMCs, taken 6 weeks after starting pembrolizumab. This chain uses TRBV10-3 with TRBJ1-5; 7 bases line up with TRBD1. The sequence was collected from an adult with mismatch repair-deficient cancer. CDR3 sequence: CAIGQDPGSNQPQHF. CDR3 in DNA: TGTGCCATTGGACAGGACCCCGGTAGCAATCAGCCCCAGCATTTT.